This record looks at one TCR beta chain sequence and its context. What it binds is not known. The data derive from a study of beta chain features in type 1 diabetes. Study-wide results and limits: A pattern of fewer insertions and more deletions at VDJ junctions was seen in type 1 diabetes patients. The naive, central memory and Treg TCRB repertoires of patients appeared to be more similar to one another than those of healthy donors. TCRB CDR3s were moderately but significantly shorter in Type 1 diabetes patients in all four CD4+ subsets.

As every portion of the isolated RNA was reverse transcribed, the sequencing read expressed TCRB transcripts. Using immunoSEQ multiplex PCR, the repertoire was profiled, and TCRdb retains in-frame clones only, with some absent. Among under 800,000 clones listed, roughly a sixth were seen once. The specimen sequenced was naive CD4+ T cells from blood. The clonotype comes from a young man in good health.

CDR3 loop: CATVPSGRPNTDTQYF. Here the CDR3 DNA reads TGTGCCACCGTTCCGAGCGGGAGACCCAACACAGATACGCAGTATTTT. This sequence joins TRBV5-4 and TRBJ2-3; TRBD2 aligns across 8 bases. The germline V gene has CDR1 SGHNT and CDR2 YYREEE (reference sequence). The CDR3 has 16 residues. V dropped 9 bases and J dropped 2; count of bases not matched to a gene: 14.